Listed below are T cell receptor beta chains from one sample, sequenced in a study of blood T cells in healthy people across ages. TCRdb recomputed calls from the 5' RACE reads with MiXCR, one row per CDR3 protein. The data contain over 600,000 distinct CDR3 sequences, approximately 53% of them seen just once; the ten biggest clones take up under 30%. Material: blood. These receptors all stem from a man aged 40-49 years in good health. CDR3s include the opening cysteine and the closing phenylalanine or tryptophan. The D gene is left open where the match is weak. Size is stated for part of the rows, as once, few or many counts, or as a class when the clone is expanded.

CASSLRGQRAYGYTF | TGTGCCAGCAGCTTACGCGGACAGAGGGCCTATGGCTACACCTTC | TRBJ1-2 | TRBV7-9 | . | once
CASSFPGGAVQNEQFF | TGTGCCAGCAGCTTTCCTGGGGGCGCTGTACAAAATGAGCAGTTCTTC | TRBJ2-1 | TRBV11-2 | . | .
CSASPGAITDTQYF | TGCAGTGCCTCCCCGGGAGCGATCACAGATACGCAGTATTTT | TRBJ2-3 | TRBV20-1 | . | once
CASRKGSYNSPLHF | TGTGCCAGTCGGAAGGGCTCCTATAATTCACCCCTCCACTTT | TRBJ1-6 | TRBV28 | . | .
CATSRRLTPNTDTQYF | TGTGCCACCAGCAGACGCCTGACCCCAAACACAGATACGCAGTATTTT | TRBJ2-3 | TRBV15 | . | .
CASSQEGAITEAFF | TGCGCCAGCAGCCAAGAGGGGGCGATCACTGAAGCTTTCTTT | TRBJ1-1 | TRBV4-1 | . | .
CASTSNNEQFF | TGTGCCAGCACCTCTAATAATGAGCAGTTCTTC | TRBJ2-1 | TRBV11-2 | . | .
CASSLEGIQDEQYF | TGCGCCAGCAGCTTGGAGGGGATTCAGGACGAGCAGTACTTC | TRBJ2-7 | TRBV5-1 | . | many
CSASLPFDGYGYTF | TGCAGTGCTAGTCTCCCTTTTGACGGGTATGGCTACACCTTC | TRBJ1-2 | TRBV20-1 | . | .
CSAPNPGLVREQYF | TGCAGTGCTCCCAATCCGGGACTAGTTCGCGAGCAGTACTTC | TRBJ2-7 | TRBV20-1 | TRBD2 | few
CASSQPGGRETQYF | TGTGCCAGCAGCCAACCAGGGGGCCGGGAGACCCAGTACTTC | TRBJ2-5 | TRBV7-9 | TRBD1 | .
CASSQDQGGPYGYTF | TGTGCCAGCAGCCAAGATCAAGGGGGGCCGTATGGCTACACCTTC | TRBJ1-2 | TRBV4-2 | . | .
CASSPTWAYNEQFF | TGTGCCAGCAGCCCTACCTGGGCATACAATGAGCAGTTCTTC | TRBJ2-1 | TRBV7-3 | . | few
CASSHRGQAGGEKLFF | TGCGCCAGCAGCCATCGAGGACAGGCAGGAGGTGAAAAACTGTTTTTT | TRBJ1-4 | TRBV4-3 | TRBD1 | .
CASSLAGLSGSVGETQYF | TGCGCCAGCAGCTTGGCGGGACTTTCAGGGTCGGTAGGGGAGACCCAGTACTTC | TRBJ2-5 | TRBV5-1 | . | .
CSAREDRDDEQYF | TGCAGTGCGAGGGAGGACAGGGACGACGAGCAGTACTTC | TRBJ2-7 | TRBV20-1 | TRBD1 | .
CASRLATTGNTEAFF | TGCGCCAGCAGGTTGGCCACCACAGGGAACACTGAAGCTTTCTTT | TRBJ1-1 | TRBV5-1 | . | .
CASSAPRFDGTDTQYF | TGTGCCAGCAGCGCTCCTAGATTTGATGGCACAGATACGCAGTATTTT | TRBJ2-3 | TRBV14 | . | .
CASSSSREIPGELFF | TGTGCCAGCAGTTCGTCCAGGGAGATTCCCGGGGAGCTGTTTTTT | TRBJ2-2 | TRBV25-1 | . | .
CASSLYPSGQGINEQFF | TGTGCCAGCAGCTTATACCCCTCGGGACAGGGAATCAATGAGCAGTTCTTC | TRBJ2-1 | TRBV7-3 | TRBD1 | .
CASSRTGIQTDTQYF | TGTGCCAGCAGCAGAACGGGGATTCAGACAGATACGCAGTATTTT | TRBJ2-3 | TRBV7-9 | . | .
CASSLDRGVSAEAFF | TGTGCCAGCAGCTTAGATAGGGGCGTGTCGGCTGAAGCTTTCTTT | TRBJ1-1 | TRBV7-2 | . | .
CASSLRRKEQFF | TGTGCCAGCAGCTTACGAAGAAAGGAGCAGTTCTTC | TRBJ2-1 | TRBV7-2 | . | once
CASRGGFILSGANVLTF | TGTGCCAGCAGGGGGGGATTTATTCTTAGTGGGGCCAACGTCCTGACTTTC | TRBJ2-6 | TRBV6-1 | . | .
CATSDSRLVNTGELFF | TGTGCCACCAGTGATTCGAGACTAGTTAACACCGGGGAGCTGTTTTTT | TRBJ2-2 | TRBV24-1 | . | .
CSAIGTSGGVYNEQFF | TGCAGTGCAATTGGGACTAGCGGGGGCGTTTACAATGAGCAGTTCTTC | TRBJ2-1 | TRBV20-1 | TRBD2 | .
CSALSTREFYNEQFF | TGCAGTGCCCTAAGCACGCGGGAGTTCTACAATGAGCAGTTCTTC | TRBJ2-1 | TRBV20-1 | TRBD2 | .
CASSIDRGYSPLHF | TGTGCCAGCAGCATAGACAGGGGTTACTCACCCCTCCACTTT | TRBJ1-6 | TRBV6-5 | TRBD1 | .
CASSLFRGRETQYF | TGTGCCAGCAGTTTATTCAGGGGAAGAGAGACCCAGTACTTC | TRBJ2-5 | TRBV12-3/TRBV12-4 | . | .
CASSSTTGTGDAFF | TGTGCCAGCAGTTCAACGACCGGGACAGGGGACGCTTTCTTT | TRBJ1-1 | TRBV6-2/TRBV6-3 | TRBD1 | .
CASSSWGHSNQPQHF | TGTGCCAGCAGCTCCTGGGGGCATAGCAATCAGCCCCAGCATTTT | TRBJ1-5 | TRBV7-2 | . | few
CASSRRGGEQYF | TGTGCCAGCAGTAGGAGGGGAGGTGAGCAGTACTTC | TRBJ2-4 | TRBV28 | . | .
CASSIQGRDTQYF | TGCGCCAGCAGCATACAGGGACGGGATACGCAGTATTTT | TRBJ2-3 | TRBV5-1 | . | .
CSARGGEAYEQYF | TGCAGTGCTAGGGGGGGAGAAGCCTACGAGCAGTACTTC | TRBJ2-7 | TRBV20-1 | . | .
CASRWGQGGQPQHF | TGTGCCAGCAGATGGGGACAGGGCGGTCAGCCCCAGCATTTT | TRBJ1-5 | TRBV6-6 | TRBD1 | .
CASSVDLGQGDGYTF | TGTGCCAGCAGCGTAGATCTGGGGCAGGGCGACGGCTACACCTTC | TRBJ1-2 | TRBV9 | . | .
CASSQPGRRTEAFF | TGTGCCAGCAGCCAACCGGGGCGCAGAACTGAAGCTTTCTTT | TRBJ1-1 | TRBV4-2 | . | .
CASSYHNLGQGVKAGLYTDTQYF | TGTGCCAGCAGTTACCATAACCTGGGACAGGGGGTAAAAGCGGGACTCTACACAGATACGCAGTATTTT | TRBJ2-3 | TRBV6-2/TRBV6-3 | TRBD1 | .
CSVESGSPEQFF | TGCAGCGTTGAATCCGGGAGCCCTGAGCAGTTCTTC | TRBJ2-1 | TRBV29-1 | . | once
CASSPTSEAGTHNEQFF | TGTGCCAGCAGCCCCACGAGCGAAGCGGGCACACACAATGAGCAGTTCTTC | TRBJ2-1 | TRBV9 | . | few